This T cell receptor (beta chain) was identified in a study of CD8 T cells in Susac syndrome (dated by TCRdb to the late 2010s). For the wider study: The study used repertoire sequencing to test whether antigen drove CD8+ T cell activation and differentiation in Susac syndrome. Study-wide conclusions, independent of this receptor: The TCR sequencing and HLA analysis was acknowledged to have included a relatively small number of individuals.

RNA was extracted using the RNeasy kit, and about 0.5 to 1 ug of the RNA was reverse transcribed with random hexamers. The immunoSEQ multiplex PCR assay, covering 54 Vbeta and 13 Jbeta segments, was used to amplify TCR beta CDR3 regions. Bias from PCR amplification was corrected by using a synthetic template baseline for primer optimization and for computational correction. The published analysis was carried out like this. Reads were annotated to V, D and J genes according to IMGT and were analyzed with immunoSEQ Analyzer, with only productive sequences retained. To calculate clonality, Shannon entropy was normalized by log2 of the number of productive unique sequences and then subtracted from one. For each patient and control, public and private clones were evaluated among the 100 most prevalent clones. Clones were defined as Susac-specific when absent from the healthy and MS cohorts, from fewer than 1,300 published viral clones and from other ImmuneACCESS disease sequences. The public reads were quality trimmed at Q25 with fastp and then assembled into clones with MiXCR by TCRdb, keeping productive beta chains. Entries are consolidated by CDR3 protein sequence, retaining the most common genes and DNA. TCRdb's processing, not the study's, gives the V and J calls here. The sample table contains around 170,000 distinct CDR3 sequences; only one count was recorded for just over 90% of them. The ten biggest clones cover around 0.079% of the sample.

In the case of this clonotype: No cognate antigen has been identified for it. Base-call qualities are not available, and no considerably larger clone is one nucleotide away.

Peripheral blood CD8+ and CD4+ T cells from healthy donors, Susac syndrome patients and multiple sclerosis patients were profiled by high-throughput TCR beta sequencing. Healthy donors were included as age- and sex-matched controls. Bulk CD8+ and CD4+ T cells were purified by magnetic negative isolation, while CD8+ TEMRA cells were enriched using FACS. Blood was drawn into EDTA tubes, processed within 24 hours, and PBMCs were isolated by density gradient centrifugation. PBMCs intended for TCR sequencing were frozen in liquid nitrogen and were later thawed in a 37 degrees C water bath. A purity of at least 90% was achieved for sorted or isolated CD4+, CD8+ and CD8+ TEMRA cells. Counted from cysteine to phenylalanine, this CDR3 has 12 amino acids. The retained sequence is limited to the CDR3, 36 bases, with the frame set at the first base. The germline V gene yields SGHRS for CDR1 and YFSETQ for CDR2. V lost 2 bases and J lost 5 bases; the stretch between them is 7 bases long.

The rearrangement joined TRBV5-1 to TRBJ2-5; TRBD2 is possibly the D segment (6 matching bases). The TCR originated in a human donor in good health. Material for sequencing was CD4+ T cells from PBMCs. CDR3 protein: CASSFAGETQYF. DNA sequence: TGCGCCAGCAGCTTCGCGGGGGAGACCCAGTACTTC.